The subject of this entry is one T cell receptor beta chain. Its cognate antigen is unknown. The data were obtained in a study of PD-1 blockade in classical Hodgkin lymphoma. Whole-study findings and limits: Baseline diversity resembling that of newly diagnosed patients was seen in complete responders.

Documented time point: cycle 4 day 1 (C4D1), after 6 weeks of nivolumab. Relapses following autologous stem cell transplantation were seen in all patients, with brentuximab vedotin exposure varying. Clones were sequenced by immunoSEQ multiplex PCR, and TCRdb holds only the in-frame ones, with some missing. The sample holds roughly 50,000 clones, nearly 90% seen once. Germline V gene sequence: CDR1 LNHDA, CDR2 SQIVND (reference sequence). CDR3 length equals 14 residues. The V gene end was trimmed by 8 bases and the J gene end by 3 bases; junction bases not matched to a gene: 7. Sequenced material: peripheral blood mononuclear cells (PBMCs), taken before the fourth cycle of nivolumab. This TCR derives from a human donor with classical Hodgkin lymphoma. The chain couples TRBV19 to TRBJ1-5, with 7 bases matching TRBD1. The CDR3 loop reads CASRRDSNNQPQHF. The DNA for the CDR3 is TGTGCCAGTCGCCGGGACAGCAACAATCAGCCCCAGCATTTT.